This passage covers 8 T cell receptor beta chains from one sample sequenced in a study of T cell responses to AZD1222 COVID-19 vaccine. Only in-frame clones appear in the TCRdb table, and some are missing; sequencing was by immunoSEQ multiplex PCR. The table lists about 130,000 clones, approximately 90% of them singletons. Material: peripheral blood, obtained on day 0 of AZD1222 vaccination. These receptors all come from an adult in good health.

The chain is built from TRBV6-5 and TRBJ1-2; 11 nucleotides align to TRBD1. The trim removed 2 bases at V and 10 bases at J, leaving 9 bases unmatched. The V gene's germline CDR1 is MNHEY and CDR2 SVGAGI. The CDR3 contains 15 residues. For the CDR3, the DNA is TGTGCCAGCAGTTACATCGGGACAGGGGGTCTCATCTACACCTTC. Encoded protein: CASSYIGTGGLIYTF.

This clone was recorded only once. This chain joins TRBV5-5 and TRBJ1-6; D call uncertain. Germline values: CDR1 SGHKS, CDR2 YYEKEE (reference sequence). The germline V and J ends were trimmed by 0 bases and 0 bases, with 7 bases remaining between them. CDR3 size: 16 residues. CDR3 DNA: TGTGCCAGCAGCTTGGAAGGGTTCTCCTATAATTCACCCCTCCACTTT. Translated, it gives CASSLEGFSYNSPLHF.

The J gene is TRBJ1-1, the V gene TRBV30; D ambiguous. Germline V lookup: CDR1 GTSNPN, CDR2 SVGIG (reference sequence). The CDR3 has 13 residues. V shed 4 bases and J shed 0 bases, with 9 bases lying between them. The CDR3 DNA sequence: TGTGCCTGGAAACCTCTCTTGAACACTGAAGCTTTCTTT. Its translation is CAWKPLLNTEAFF.

J is TRBJ1-1 and V is TRBV2; D is perhaps TRBD1 (6 bases). Germline V CDR1 and CDR2: SNHLY, FYNNEI. This CDR3 has 13 residues. Trimming removed 6 bases at V and 4 bases at J, with 12 bases between. The CDR3 region has the DNA TGTGCCAGCAGGACTACAGGGTCCACTGAAGCTTTCTTT. Its translation is CASRTTGSTEAFF.

DNA of the CDR3: TGCGCCAGCAGCTGGGACTGGACAGCTGGAAACACCATATATTTT. This sequence encodes CASSWDWTAGNTIYF. The rearrangement uses TRBV5-1 and TRBJ1-3; the D gene is possibly TRBD1 (6 bases). V lost 3 bases, J lost 2 bases, and 12 bases lay in between. There are 15 residues in the CDR3. The V gene's germline CDR1 is SGHRS and CDR2 YFSETQ.

The chain is built from TRBV25-1 and TRBJ1-6; D is perhaps TRBD1 (5 bases). This CDR3 contains 16 residues. V was pared by 7 bases and J by 4 bases, with 17 bases between. Germline CDR1 is MGHDK and CDR2 is SYGVNS. CDR3 sequence reads: CASKQAGTDYNSPLHF. CDR3 coding DNA: TGTGCCAGCAAGCAGGCAGGGACCGATTATAATTCACCCCTCCACTTT.

The chain couples TRBV2 to TRBJ1-3; D uncertain. Between the trimmed V and J ends, which lost 3 bases and 4 bases, there was a span of 7 bases. This CDR3 comprises 13 residues. The germline gives CDR1 SNHLY, CDR2 FYNNEI. The CDR3 DNA follows: TGTGCCAGCAGTGATGGCTTGGGAAACACCATATATTTT. Translated, it gives CASSDGLGNTIYF.

This clone was observed a few times. The sample carries other DNA sequences with the same CDR3. The V gene is TRBV28, the J gene TRBJ2-2; D uncertain. The CDR3 is 14 amino acids. The V and J ends lost 3 bases and 0 bases respectively, with 5 bases between them. Germline CDR1 is MDHEN and CDR2 is SYDVKM. CDR3 loop: CASSLHANTGELFF. In DNA form, the CDR3 reads TGTGCCAGCAGTTTGCACGCGAACACCGGGGAGCTGTTTTTT. The full variable domain, its missing parts supplied by reference TRBV28 and TRBJ2-2, is DVKVTQSSRYLVKRTGEKVFLECVQDMDHENMFWYRQDPGLGLRLIYFSYDVKMKEKGDIPEGYSVSREKKERFSLILESASTNQTSMYLCASSLHANTGELFFGEGSRLTVL.